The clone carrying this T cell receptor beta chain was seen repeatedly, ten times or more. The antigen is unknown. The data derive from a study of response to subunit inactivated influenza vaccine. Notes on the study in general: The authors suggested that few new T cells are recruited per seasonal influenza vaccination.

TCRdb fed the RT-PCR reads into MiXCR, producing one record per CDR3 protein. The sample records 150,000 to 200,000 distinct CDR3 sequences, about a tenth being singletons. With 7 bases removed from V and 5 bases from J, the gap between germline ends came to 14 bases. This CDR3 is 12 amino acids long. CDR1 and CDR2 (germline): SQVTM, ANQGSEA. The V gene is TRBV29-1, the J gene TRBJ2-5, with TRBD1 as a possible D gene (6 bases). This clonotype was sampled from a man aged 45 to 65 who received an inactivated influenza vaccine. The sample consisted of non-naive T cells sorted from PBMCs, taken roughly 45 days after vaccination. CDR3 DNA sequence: TGCAGCGGGGGTGGGACAACTGAGACCCAGTACTTC. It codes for CSGGGTTETQYF.